This T cell receptor (beta chain) was recorded in a study of blood T cell repertoires in COVID-19. Study details: From the United States, Italy and Spain came samples of acute and convalescent COVID-19.

Assignment of participants to cohorts was predicated upon participant-reported clinical history. Symptom resolution, clearance, or two negative PCRs marked the recovered donors of Cohort 3. The CDR3 extends over 15 amino acids. Germline CDR1 LGHDT, CDR2 YNNKEL (reference sequence). V dropped 4 bases and J dropped 5; count of bases not matched to a gene: 9. Libraries were prepared by immunoSEQ multiplex PCR; TCRdb keeps only in-frame clonotypes and omits some of them. The sample has about 220,000 clones, 82% seen once; the top ten hold 3% to 4%. This clone was seen a handful of times. The rearrangement uses TRBV3-1 (or the pseudogene TRBV3-2) and TRBJ2-7; 9 nucleotides agree with TRBD2. This sequence was found in an older woman who had recovered from COVID-19. Material: PBMCs or T cells enriched from blood (not recorded which). The CDR3 DNA is TGTGCCAGCAGCCCCACCAGCGGGGGGCTAAACGAGCAGTACTTC. The encoded protein is CASSPTSGGLNEQYF.